This record concerns one TCR beta chain sequence. This record comes from a study of blood T cell repertoires in COVID-19. Study summary: The study drew acute and convalescent COVID-19 samples from the United States, Italy and Spain. T cells, B-cell-depleted T cells, or PBMCs supplied cDNA or gDNA.

CDR3 length: 16 amino acids. V gave up 3 bases and J gave up 3 bases; unmatched junction bases: 1. Per germline, CDR1 SGDLS and CDR2 YYNGEE. Under the authors' procedure: Cell counts per sample came from amplifying reference gene primers. Assay used: immunoSEQ multiplex PCR; TCRdb lists only in-frame clones, some missing. V and J calls plus clone size are reproduced from that table; the DNA served to infer D and trimming. Found here are roughly 120,000 clones, approximately 81% of them singletons; the top ten hold 3.5% to 4.5%. The V call is TRBV9, the J call TRBJ2-1, with TRBD2 matching over 15 bases. This clonotype was sampled from a woman over 75 with acute or convalescent COVID-19. The sample comprised peripheral blood. For the CDR3, the DNA is TGTGCCAGCAGCGAGGGACTAGCGGGGGGCTACAATGAGCAGTTCTTC. Protein product: CASSEGLAGGYNEQFF.